A single sample is the source of the 8 T cell receptor beta chains below, sequenced in a study of beta chain features in type 1 diabetes. Every bit of the isolated RNA underwent reverse transcription, so sequencing read expressed TCRB transcripts. Profiled with immunoSEQ multiplex PCR; TCRdb holds only in-frame clones, not every one. In the table there are over 500,000 clones, less than 20% of which are singletons. The sample was naive CD4+ T cells from blood. These TCRs come from a man between 18 and 29 years old in good health.

Concerning this clone: Because it lacks the conserved phenylalanine or tryptophan at the end, this CDR3 is likely a read error. Because the CDR3's place on the DNA is in doubt, the DNA is left out and the CDR3 is given as listed by TCRdb. The chain couples TRBV28 to TRBJ2-6; the table's D call of TRBD1 was not tested on the DNA. Looked up from germline, CDR1 is MDHEN and CDR2 is SYDVKM. The CDR3 numbers 10 amino acids, ends counted. The CDR3 spells CAADRQGAHG.

The chain joins TRBV4-1 to TRBJ1-2; no firm D call. V was trimmed by 1 base and J by 6 bases, leaving 12 bases between them. CDR3 length equals 14 residues. The germline V gene encodes CDR1 MGHRA and CDR2 YSYEKL. CDR3 nucleotides: TGCGCCAGCAGCCAAGCTTGGAAGCGCAATGGCTACACCTTC. Its protein is CASSQAWKRNGYTF.

This clone was detected a few times. The chain couples TRBV6-4 to TRBJ2-4, with D possibly TRBD2 on 5 matching bases. This CDR3 has 15 residues. V lost 6 bases to trimming and J lost 6 bases, with 18 bases between them. CDR1 is MRHNA and CDR2 is SNTAGT in the germline V gene. The CDR3 loop is CASSPGRAEGNIQYF. The CDR3 region has the DNA TGTGCCAGCAGCCCTGGACGGGCCGAGGGAAACATTCAGTACTTC.

The chain carries TRBV30 and TRBJ1-6; D is uncertain. This CDR3 spans 12 amino acids. Trimming cost V 4 bases and J 14 bases, with 15 bases left between them. The germline V gene encodes CDR1 GTSNPN and CDR2 SVGIG (reference sequence). The CDR3 DNA reads TGTGCCTGGATCCCTAGGGCAGGAGCCCTCCACTTT. Residues: CAWIPRAGALHF.

This clone was seen a handful of times. The chain joins TRBV10-3 to TRBJ2-1, with 8 bases that match TRBD2. The germline gives CDR1 ENHRY, CDR2 SYGVKD. This CDR3 is built from 15 residues. The ends lost 5 bases at V and 8 bases at J; junction bases unmatched: 11. As DNA, the CDR3 is TGTGCCATCAGTCGCGCCGGGACTAGTCCCGATGAGCAGTTCTTC. It translates to CAISRAGTSPDEQFF.

This clone occurred a few times. The J gene is TRBJ1-2, the V gene TRBV30, with D uncertain. Between the trimmed V and J ends, which lost 0 bases and 8 bases, there was a span of 10 bases. CDR3 size: 12 residues. Germline CDR1 reads GTSNPN; CDR2 reads SVGIG (reference sequence). The DNA of the CDR3 is TGTGCCTGGAGTGTCGGCAAAGGCGGCTACACCTTC. Protein sequence: CAWSVGKGGYTF. The full variable domain, its missing parts supplied by reference TRBV30 and TRBJ1-2, is SQTIHQWPATLVQPVGSPLSLECTVEGTSNPNLYWYRQAAGRGLQLLFYSVGIGQISSEVPQNLSASRPQDRQFILSSKKLLLSDSGFYLCAWSVGKGGYTFGSGTRLTVV.

This clone was observed a few times. V and J are TRBV5-1 and TRBJ2-5; 8 bases are a match to TRBD2. After removal of 1 base from V and 1 base from J, the junction contained 6 bases not matched to a gene. This CDR3 is 16 amino acids long. Germline CDR1 SGHRS, CDR2 YFSETQ. The DNA of the CDR3 is TGCGCCAGCAGCTTGCCGCTAGCGGGTGTCCAAGAGACCCAGTACTTC. It is translated as CASSLPLAGVQETQYF.

The chain couples TRBV30 to TRBJ2-7; D is ambiguous. The V end was cut by 0 bases, the J end by 7 bases, with 13 bases between. Germline assignment: CDR1 GTSNPN and CDR2 SVGIG (reference sequence). The CDR3 sequence is 13 residues long. This CDR3 is CAWSVRLALEQYF. CDR3 sequence (DNA): TGTGCCTGGAGTGTGCGGCTGGCGCTTGAGCAGTACTTC.